Here is one T cell receptor beta chain with its context. Its antigen is unidentified. The data are from a study of T cell responses to AZD1222 COVID-19 vaccine. The CDR3 totals 13 residues. Study-wide results and limits: Reports say nearly half of spike-specific TCRs go after unmutated variant regions. Repertoires in all cases were sampled only once the peak T cell response had passed. Most donors were white British, females outnumbered males, and clonal diversity was possibly underestimated.

Clones were read by immunoSEQ multiplex PCR, and TCRdb kept only the in-frame ones, dropping some. The data contain 120,000 or so clones, roughly 89% of them singletons. The origin of this receptor is an adult in good health. The sequences come from peripheral blood, collected on day 0 of AZD1222 vaccination. This chain joins TRBV21-1 and TRBJ2-5. TRBV21-1 is a listed pseudogene. DNA of the CDR3: TGTGCCAGCTCTATAGGGCTACAAGAGACCCAGTACTTC. This codes for CASSIGLQETQYF.